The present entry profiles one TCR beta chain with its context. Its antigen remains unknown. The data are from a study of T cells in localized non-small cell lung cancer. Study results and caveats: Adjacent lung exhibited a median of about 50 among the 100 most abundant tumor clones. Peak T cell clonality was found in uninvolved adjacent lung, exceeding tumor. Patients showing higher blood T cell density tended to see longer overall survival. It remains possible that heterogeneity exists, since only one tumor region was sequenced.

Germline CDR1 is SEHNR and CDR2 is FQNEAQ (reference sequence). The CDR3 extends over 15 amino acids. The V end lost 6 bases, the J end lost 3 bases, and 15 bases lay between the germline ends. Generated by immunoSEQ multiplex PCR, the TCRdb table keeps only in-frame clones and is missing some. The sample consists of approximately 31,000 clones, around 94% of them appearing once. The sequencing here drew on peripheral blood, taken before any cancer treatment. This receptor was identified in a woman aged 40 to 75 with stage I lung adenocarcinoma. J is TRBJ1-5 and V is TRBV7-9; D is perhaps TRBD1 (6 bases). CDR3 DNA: TGTGCCAGCAGTTCAGACAGGTTCTACAATCAGCCCCAGCATTTT. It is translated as CASSSDRFYNQPQHF.